The 9 T cell receptor beta chains below come from one sample, sequenced in a study of vaccination and CD4 T cells after COVID-19. An Oncomine TCR Beta short-read assay was used to sequence the DNA from cultured CD4+ T cells. MiXCR was run by TCRdb on the PCR reads, yielding one entry per CDR3 protein. The sample holds 8,500 to 9,000 distinct CDR3 sequences, 45% to 50% seen once. No cognate antigen is known for these TCRs. Treatment meaning: roughly 11-day PBMC culture with coronavirus spike peptide pools or control peptides (ViraFEST assay). Harvesting of the unexposed donor's CD4+ T cells predated the COVID-19 pandemic (2011-2018). The source material was CD4+ T cells from blood, cultured in vitro. These receptors came from a human donor in good health.

V and J are TRBV10-3 and TRBJ2-2; 8 bases line up with TRBD2. Looked up from germline, CDR1 is ENHRY and CDR2 is SYGVKD. Germline trimming cut 7 bases from V and 7 bases from J; bases unmatched to any gene: 17. CDR3 length: 17 amino acids. The CDR3 region is CAITSVISGGPVGELFF. DNA for the CDR3: TGTGCCATCACATCTGTCATCTCGGGAGGGCCTGTCGGGGAGCTGTTTTTT.

The rearrangement joins TRBV20-1 to TRBJ1-6, with D tentatively TRBD1 (6 bases). Germline lookup yields CDR1 DFQATT and CDR2 SNEGSKA (reference sequence). This CDR3 comprises 17 residues. Trimming stripped 1 base from V and 6 bases from J, with 19 bases between. The CDR3 loop is CSARGLQQGSTNSPLHF. The CDR3 bases are TGCAGTGCTAGAGGGCTACAGCAGGGGTCTACTAATTCACCCCTCCACTTT.

This clonotype was observed a handful of times. This CDR3 is CAISEFKDAEQYF. The CDR3 bases are TGTGCCATCAGTGAGTTCAAGGACGCGGAGCAGTACTTC. V usage is TRBV10-3 and J usage is TRBJ2-7; the D is unclear. The V and J ends lost 1 base and 7 bases respectively, with 11 bases between them. The CDR3 is 13 residues long. Germline V lookup: CDR1 ENHRY, CDR2 SYGVKD.

This clonotype turned up a few times. The rearrangement joins TRBV29-1 to TRBJ1-2; D not resolved. V lost 3 bases, J lost 4 bases, and 15 bases lay in between. The CDR3 is made up of 14 amino acids. Germline V gives CDR1 SQVTM, CDR2 ANQGSEA. The CDR3 DNA follows: TGCAGCGTTGACCCTACAGCGGCGGGCTATGGCTACACCTTC. It is translated as CSVDPTAAGYGYTF. The entire variable domain, with the rest obtained from reference TRBV29-1 and TRBJ1-2, is as follows: SAVISQKPSRDICQRGTSLTIQCQVDSQVTMMFWYRQQPGQSLTLIATANQGSEATYESGFVIDKFPISRPNLTFSTLTVSNMSPEDSSIYLCSVDPTAAGYGYTFGSGTRLTVV.

The chain links TRBV7-8 to TRBJ1-4; no reliable D call. The CDR3 loop spans 17 amino acids. Between the trimmed V and J ends, which lost 1 base and 13 bases, there was a span of 25 bases. Germline V gene lookup returns CDR1 SGHVS and CDR2 FQNEAQ. The CDR3 loop reads CASSLDPPWRTTDGLFF. The DNA for the CDR3 is TGTGCCAGCAGCTTAGACCCACCATGGAGGACCACGGATGGACTGTTTTTT.

The chain uses TRBV7-8 and TRBJ2-1; a weak D match, TRBD2 (7 bases). Germline CDR1 SGHVS, CDR2 FQNEAQ. With 2 bases removed from V and 2 bases from J, the gap between germline ends came to 19 bases. CDR3 length equals 18 residues. CDR3: CASSLTVLGGAAYNEQFF. The DNA for the CDR3 is TGTGCCAGCAGCTTAACGGTTCTTGGGGGGGCGGCCTACAATGAGCAGTTCTTC.

The chain has TRBV5-4 and TRBJ1-2; a weak D match, TRBD1 (5 bases). This CDR3 comprises 14 residues. Germline loops: CDR1 SGHNT, CDR2 YYREEE (reference sequence). Deletions cut 0 bases from V and 2 bases from J, with 8 bases between. The CDR3 DNA is TGTGCCAGCAGCTTGGAGGCAGGGAACTATGGCTACACCTTC. This codes for CASSLEAGNYGYTF.

The gene calls are TRBV4-3 and TRBJ1-6, with TRBD1 matching 10 bases. The length of the CDR3 is 18 residues. Germline V gene sequence: CDR1 LGHNA, CDR2 YSLEER. V lost 4 bases, J lost 6 bases, and 12 bases stayed unmatched. The CDR3, as DNA: TGCGCCAGCAGCCGCACCATGACAGGGGGCATCGGTAATTCACCCCTCCACTTT. This sequence encodes CASSRTMTGGIGNSPLHF.

A few counts support this clonotype. The J gene is TRBJ2-3, the V gene TRBV7-9, with a tentative D call TRBD1 (6 bases). The germline V and J ends were trimmed by 6 bases and 4 bases, with 17 bases remaining between them. CDR1 SEHNR and CDR2 FQNEAQ come from the germline V gene (reference sequence). The CDR3 spans 15 residues. The CDR3 sequence: CASRRGPQGSDTQYF. The CDR3 coding sequence is TGTGCCAGCAGGCGAGGTCCTCAGGGGTCAGATACGCAGTATTTT.